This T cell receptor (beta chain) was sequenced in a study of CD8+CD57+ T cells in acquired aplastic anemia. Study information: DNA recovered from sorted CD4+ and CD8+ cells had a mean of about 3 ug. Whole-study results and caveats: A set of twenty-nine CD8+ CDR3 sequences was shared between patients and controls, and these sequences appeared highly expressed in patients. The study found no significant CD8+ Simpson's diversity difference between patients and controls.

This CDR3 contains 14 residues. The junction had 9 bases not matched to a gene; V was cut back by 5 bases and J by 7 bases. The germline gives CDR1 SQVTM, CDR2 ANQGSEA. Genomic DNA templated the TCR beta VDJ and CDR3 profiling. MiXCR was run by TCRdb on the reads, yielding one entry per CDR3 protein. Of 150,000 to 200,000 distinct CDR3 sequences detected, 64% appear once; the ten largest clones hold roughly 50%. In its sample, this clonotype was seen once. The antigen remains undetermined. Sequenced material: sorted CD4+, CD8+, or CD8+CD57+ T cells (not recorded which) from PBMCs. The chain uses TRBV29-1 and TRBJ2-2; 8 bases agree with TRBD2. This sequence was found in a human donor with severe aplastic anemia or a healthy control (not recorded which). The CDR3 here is CSVSPAGGHGELFF. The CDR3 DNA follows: TGCAGCGTTTCCCCGGCGGGGGGCCACGGGGAGCTGTTTTTT.